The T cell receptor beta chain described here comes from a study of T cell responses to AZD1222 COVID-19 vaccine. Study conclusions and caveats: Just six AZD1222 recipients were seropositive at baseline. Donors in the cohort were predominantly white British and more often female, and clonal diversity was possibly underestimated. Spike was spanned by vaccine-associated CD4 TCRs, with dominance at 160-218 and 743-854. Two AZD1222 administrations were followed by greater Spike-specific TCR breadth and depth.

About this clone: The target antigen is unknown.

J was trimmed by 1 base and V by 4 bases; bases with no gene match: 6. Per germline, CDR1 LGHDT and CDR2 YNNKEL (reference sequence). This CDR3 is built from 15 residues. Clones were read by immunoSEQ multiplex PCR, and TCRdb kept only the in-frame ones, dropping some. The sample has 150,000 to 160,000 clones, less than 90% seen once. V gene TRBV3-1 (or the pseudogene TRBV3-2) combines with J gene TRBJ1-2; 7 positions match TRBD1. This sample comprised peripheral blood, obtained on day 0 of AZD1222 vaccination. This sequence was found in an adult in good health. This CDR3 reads CASSRGTEINYGYTF. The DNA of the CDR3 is TGTGCCAGCAGCCGGGGGACAGAGATTAACTATGGCTACACCTTC.